What follows describes a single T cell receptor (beta chain). The antigen remains undetermined. UMI-labeled TRB cDNA libraries were prepared by 5' RACE. TCRdb re-called the 5' RACE reads and gives one entry per CDR3 protein, without DNA. The data show over 35,000 distinct CDR3 sequences, and the top ten clones hold 2.5%. CDR3 size: 15 residues. Germline V gives CDR1 SNHLY, CDR2 FYNNEI. These data are taken from a study of CXCR3-negative and CXCR3-positive naive CD8 T cells. Study-wide findings and caveats: Greater hydrophobicity was found in TRB CDR3s of CXCR3-positive naive cells than of CXCR3-negative naive cells.

The sample consisted of naive CXCR3- CD8+ T cells from blood. Subset noted: CD45RO-CCR7+CD27+CD95- naive CD8+ T cells lacking CXCR3 (TNR3-). The chain joins TRBV2 to TRBJ2-5; TCRdb outputs TRBD2, but without DNA this stays unchecked. This clonotype was obtained from a human donor in good health. Some clones in this sample may be carry-over from other donors' samples. The CDR3 region is CASSEGGSGQETQYF. Looking up the rest from reference TRBV2 and TRBJ2-5 gives the full variable domain: EPEVTQTPSHQVTQMGQEVILRCVPISNHLYFYWYRQILGQKVEFLVSFYNNEISEKSEIFDDQFSVERPDGSNFTLKIRSTKLEDSAMYFCASSEGGSGQETQYFGPGTRLLVL.